What follows are 6 T cell receptor beta chains derived from one specimen sequenced in a study of Ad26.COV2.S vaccination and SARS-CoV-2 variants. Documented treatment: 15 to 20 received Ad26.COV2.S at low or high dose, single or two shots; several received placebo; per-sample allocation not given. Samples analyzed were those drawn on day 63 after the first vaccine or placebo injection. This table comes from immunoSEQ multiplex PCR, and its TCRdb copy is limited to in-frame clones, with some not included. The table shows 350,000 to 450,000 clones, with about 88% occurring only once. The sample was peripheral blood, taken in a trial of Ad26.COV2.S vaccine versus placebo. Source of these receptors: a person aged 18-65 years who received the Ad26.COV2.S COVID-19 vaccine or a placebo.

The rearrangement uses TRBV19 and TRBJ1-5, with D perhaps matching TRBD1 (5 bases). Germline CDR1 and CDR2: LNHDA and SQIVND (reference sequence). CDR3 length: 15 residues. The ends were cut back, 8 bases at V and 2 bases at J, with 16 bases in the middle. The CDR3 DNA follows: TGTGCCAGTGGAACTCAGGGCGGCGGCAATCAGCCCCAGCATTTT. Encoded protein: CASGTQGGGNQPQHF.

The rearrangement joins TRBV9 to TRBJ2-3; TRBD1 matches 7 bases. With 3 bases clipped from V and 4 bases from J, the junction kept 8 bases outside the gene matches. The germline CDR1 and CDR2 sequences are SGDLS and YYNGEE. This CDR3 comprises 15 residues. The CDR3 DNA reads as TGTGCCAGCAGCGGAGGGGGCATCGCATCAGATACGCAGTATTTT. It encodes CASSGGGIASDTQYF. Full variable domain (missing parts from reference TRBV9 and TRBJ2-3): DSGVTQTPKHLITATGQRVTLRCSPRSGDLSVYWYQQSLDQGLQFLIQYYNGEERAKGNILERFSAQQFPDLHSELNLSSLELGDSALYFCASSGGGIASDTQYFGPGTRLTVL.

The chain employs TRBV7-2 and TRBJ2-2; no clear D. V was pared by 3 bases and J by 5 bases, with 10 bases between. Per germline, CDR1 SGHTA and CDR2 FQGNSA. The CDR3 consists of 14 residues. CDR3 nucleotide sequence: TGTGCCAGCAGCTTTGGCCTGAAGACCGGGGAGCTGTTTTTT. Its protein product is CASSFGLKTGELFF.

The rearrangement joins TRBV2 to TRBJ2-3, with D hard to call. CDR1 is SNHLY, CDR2 FYNNEI, per germline. V lost 6 bases and J 4 bases, leaving 8 bases between the germline ends. This CDR3 has 12 amino acids. CDR3 nucleotide sequence: TGTGCCAGCAGCGACCGCGCAGATACGCAGTATTTT. This codes for CASSDRADTQYF.

The chain uses TRBV12-2 and TRBJ2-3. TRBV12-2 is assigned pseudogene status. This CDR3 is built from 15 residues. CDR3 in DNA: TGTGCAAGTCGCCGCCGGGAGCCGGGGGCAAATACGCAGTATTTT. It translates to CASRRREPGANTQYF.

The J gene is TRBJ2-2, the V gene TRBV27; D is uncertain. V gave up 2 bases and J gave up 7 bases, with 11 bases separating them. The CDR3 length is 14 residues. Looked up from germline, CDR1 is MNHEY and CDR2 is SMNVEV (reference sequence). The CDR3 DNA reads TGTGCCAGCAGTTTAGTCGGGTCGGGCGGGGAGCTGTTTTTT. Translated: CASSLVGSGGELFF.